This TCR beta chain appears in the sequencing data of a study of beta chain features in type 1 diabetes. All of the isolated RNA was reverse transcribed, so expressed TCRB transcripts were sequenced. Produced via immunoSEQ multiplex PCR; TCRdb's table is partial and in-frame only. The sample gives around 500,000 clones, roughly 10% of which show up once; less than 0.06% is in the top ten. This clone was found a few times. Germline values: CDR1 SGHDT, CDR2 YYEEEE. After removal of 5 bases from V and 4 bases from J, the junction contained 8 bases not matched to a gene. This CDR3 is 14 amino acids long. The origin of this receptor is a woman aged 18 to 35 in good health. This rearrangement joins TRBV5-6 to TRBJ2-7; 8 bases fit TRBD2. Sequencing was performed on naive CD4+ T cells from blood. CDR3 DNA: TGTGCCAGCAGGAGAGGACTAGCCGGATACGAGCAGTACGTC. It encodes CASRRGLAGYEQYV.